The clone carrying this T cell receptor beta chain was observed at least ten times. As yet, its antigen is unknown. The data stem from a study of blood T cells in healthy people across ages. General observations from the study: The diversity estimates, figures obtained from one million T cells, were considered underestimates.

Germline CDR1 reads SEHNR; CDR2 reads FQNEAQ (reference sequence). V lost 1 base, J lost 0 bases, and 8 bases lay in between. The CDR3 runs 15 residues. Then a second PCR, running roughly 7 to 11 cycles, was carried out with a sample-barcoded 5' primer and a J-beta primer mix. TCRdb recomputed calls from the 5' RACE reads with MiXCR, one row per CDR3 protein. The profile shows nearly 800,000 distinct CDR3 sequences, more than 20% of them singletons. This same sample was also taken into another study, of T cells of mothers and their children. That work contributes: The second PCR's M1S primer added sample barcodes and 2-4 random nucleotides.

The origin of this receptor is a boy aged 10-17 years in good health. The sequenced material came from blood. This sequence joins TRBV7-9 and TRBJ2-3; unclear D gene. The CDR3 loop reads CASSLGQTSTDTQYF. The CDR3 DNA sequence: TGTGCCAGCAGCTTAGGCCAGACTAGCACAGATACGCAGTATTTT.